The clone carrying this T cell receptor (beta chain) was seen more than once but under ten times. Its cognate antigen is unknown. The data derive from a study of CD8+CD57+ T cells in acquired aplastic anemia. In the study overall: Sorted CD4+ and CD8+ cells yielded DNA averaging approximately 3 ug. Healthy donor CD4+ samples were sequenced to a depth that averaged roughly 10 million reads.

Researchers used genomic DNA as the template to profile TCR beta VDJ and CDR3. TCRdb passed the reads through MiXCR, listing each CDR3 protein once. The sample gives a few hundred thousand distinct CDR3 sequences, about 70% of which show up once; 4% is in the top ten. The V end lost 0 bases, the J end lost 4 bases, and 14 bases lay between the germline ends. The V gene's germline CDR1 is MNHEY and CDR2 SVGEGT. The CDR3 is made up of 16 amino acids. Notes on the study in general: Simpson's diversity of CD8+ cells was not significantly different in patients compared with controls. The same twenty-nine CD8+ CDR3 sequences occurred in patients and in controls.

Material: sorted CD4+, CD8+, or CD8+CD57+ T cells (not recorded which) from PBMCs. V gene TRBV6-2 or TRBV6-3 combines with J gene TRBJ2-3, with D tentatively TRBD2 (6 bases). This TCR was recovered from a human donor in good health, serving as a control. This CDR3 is CASSYSKIREADTQYF. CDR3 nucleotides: TGTGCCAGCAGTTACTCGAAAATCAGGGAGGCAGATACGCAGTATTTT.